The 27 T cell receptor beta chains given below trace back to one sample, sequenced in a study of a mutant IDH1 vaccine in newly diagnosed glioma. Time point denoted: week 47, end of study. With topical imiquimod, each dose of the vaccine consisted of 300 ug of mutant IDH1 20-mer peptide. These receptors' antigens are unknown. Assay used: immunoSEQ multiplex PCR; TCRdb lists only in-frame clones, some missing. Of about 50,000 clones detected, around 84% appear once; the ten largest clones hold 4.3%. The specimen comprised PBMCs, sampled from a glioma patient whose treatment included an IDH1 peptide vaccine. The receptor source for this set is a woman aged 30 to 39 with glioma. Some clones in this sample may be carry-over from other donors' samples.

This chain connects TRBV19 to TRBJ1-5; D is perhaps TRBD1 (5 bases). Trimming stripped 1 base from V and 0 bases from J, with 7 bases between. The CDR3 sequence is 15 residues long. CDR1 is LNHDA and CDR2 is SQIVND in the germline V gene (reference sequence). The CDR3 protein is CASSIGDPSNQPQHF. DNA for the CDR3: TGTGCCAGTAGTATAGGGGACCCTAGCAATCAGCCCCAGCATTTT.

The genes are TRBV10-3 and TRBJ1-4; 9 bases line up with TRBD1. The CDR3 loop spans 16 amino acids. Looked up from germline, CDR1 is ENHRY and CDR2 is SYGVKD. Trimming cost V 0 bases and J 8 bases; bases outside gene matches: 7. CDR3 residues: CAISESPTGGHEKLFF. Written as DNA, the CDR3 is TGTGCCATCAGTGAGTCGCCCACAGGGGGCCACGAAAAACTGTTTTTT.

CDR3 nucleotide sequence: TGTGCCAGCAGTCTCTCTAGTTCTGGGGCCAACGTCCTGACTTTC. This gives the protein CASSLSSSGANVLTF. The gene calls are TRBV28 and TRBJ2-6, with unresolved D. CDR3 length: 15 amino acids. Between the trimmed V and J ends, which lost 5 bases and 1 base, there was a span of 9 bases. Germline V gene data show CDR1 as MDHEN and CDR2 as SYDVKM.

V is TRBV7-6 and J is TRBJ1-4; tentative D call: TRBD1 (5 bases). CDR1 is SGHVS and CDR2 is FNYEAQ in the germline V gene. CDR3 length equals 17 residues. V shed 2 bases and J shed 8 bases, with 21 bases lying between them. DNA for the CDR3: TGTGCCAGCAGCTTATCGCCACCGGGGGGACTAGGAGAAAAACTGTTTTTT. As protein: CASSLSPPGGLGEKLFF. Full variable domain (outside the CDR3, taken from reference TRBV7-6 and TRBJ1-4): GAGVSQSPRYKVTKRGQDVALRCDPISGHVSLYWYRQALGQGPEFLTYFNYEAQQDKSGLPNDRFSAERPEGSISTLTIQRTEQRDSAMYRCASSLSPPGGLGEKLFFGSGTQLSVL.

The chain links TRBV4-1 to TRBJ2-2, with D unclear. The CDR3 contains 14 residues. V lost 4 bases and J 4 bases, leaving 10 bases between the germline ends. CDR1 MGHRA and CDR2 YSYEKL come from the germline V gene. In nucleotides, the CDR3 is TGCGCCAGCAGCCCCCGACGGACCACCGGGGAGCTGTTTTTT. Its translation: CASSPRRTTGELFF.

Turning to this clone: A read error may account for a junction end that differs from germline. The DNA for the CDR3 is TGTGCCAGCAGTTACAGCAGAGATACGCAGTATTTT. Translating gives CASSYSRDTQYF. The chain couples TRBV6-5 to TRBJ2-3; D is unresolved. The CDR3 consists of 12 residues. Germline V gene lookup returns CDR1 MNHEY and CDR2 SVGAGI.

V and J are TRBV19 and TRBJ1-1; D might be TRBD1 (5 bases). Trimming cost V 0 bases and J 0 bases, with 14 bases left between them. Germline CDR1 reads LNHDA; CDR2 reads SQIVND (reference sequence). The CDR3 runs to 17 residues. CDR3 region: CASSIDVGRRMNTEAFF. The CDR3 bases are TGTGCCAGTAGTATAGATGTGGGGCGACGGATGAACACTGAAGCTTTCTTT.

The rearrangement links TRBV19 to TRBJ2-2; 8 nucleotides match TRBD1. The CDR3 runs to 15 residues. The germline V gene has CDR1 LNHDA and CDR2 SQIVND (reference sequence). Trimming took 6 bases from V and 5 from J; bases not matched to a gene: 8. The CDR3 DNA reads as TGTGCCAGTAGCCTCCGGGACAGGCGGACCGGGGAGCTGTTTTTT. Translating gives CASSLRDRRTGELFF.

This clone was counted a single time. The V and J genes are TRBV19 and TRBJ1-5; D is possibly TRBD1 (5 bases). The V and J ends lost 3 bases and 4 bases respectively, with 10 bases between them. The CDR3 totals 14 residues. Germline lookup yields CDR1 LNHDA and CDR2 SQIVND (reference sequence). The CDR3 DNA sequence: TGTGCCAGTAGTATGGGGGGGGATAATCAGCCCCAGCATTTT. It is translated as CASSMGGDNQPQHF.

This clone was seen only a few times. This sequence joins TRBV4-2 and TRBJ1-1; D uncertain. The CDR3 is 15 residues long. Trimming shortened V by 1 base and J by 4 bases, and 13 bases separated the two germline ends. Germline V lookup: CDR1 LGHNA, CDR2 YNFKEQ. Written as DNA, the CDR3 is TGTGCCAGCAGCCAAGGAAGGGTCCTGGGCACTGAAGCTTTCTTT. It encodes CASSQGRVLGTEAFF.

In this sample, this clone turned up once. For the CDR3, the DNA is TGTGCCACGGGACCCCCAGGAGGTGGAAACACCATATATTTT. Protein: CATGPPGGGNTIYF. V usage is TRBV19 and J usage is TRBJ1-3, with D tentatively TRBD1 (5 bases). CDR1 LNHDA and CDR2 SQIVND come from the germline V gene (reference sequence). CDR3 length equals 14 residues. Trimming took off 10 bases at V and 3 bases at J, with 16 bases between the two ends.

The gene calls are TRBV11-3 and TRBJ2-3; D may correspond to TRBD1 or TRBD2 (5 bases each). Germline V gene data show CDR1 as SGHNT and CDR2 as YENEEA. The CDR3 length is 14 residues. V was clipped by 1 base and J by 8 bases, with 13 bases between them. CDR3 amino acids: CASSLAGPGVTQYF. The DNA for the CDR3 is TGTGCCAGCAGCTTAGCGGGACCTGGCGTTACGCAGTATTTT.

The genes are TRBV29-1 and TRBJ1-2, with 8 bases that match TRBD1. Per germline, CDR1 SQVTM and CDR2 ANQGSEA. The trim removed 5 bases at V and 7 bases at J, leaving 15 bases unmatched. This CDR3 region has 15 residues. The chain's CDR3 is CSVRQGSKPPFGYTF. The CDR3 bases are TGCAGCGTTAGACAGGGGTCGAAACCCCCCTTTGGCTACACCTTC. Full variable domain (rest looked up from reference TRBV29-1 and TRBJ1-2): SAVISQKPSRDICQRGTSLTIQCQVDSQVTMMFWYRQQPGQSLTLIATANQGSEATYESGFVIDKFPISRPNLTFSTLTVSNMSPEDSSIYLCSVRQGSKPPFGYTFGSGTRLTVV.

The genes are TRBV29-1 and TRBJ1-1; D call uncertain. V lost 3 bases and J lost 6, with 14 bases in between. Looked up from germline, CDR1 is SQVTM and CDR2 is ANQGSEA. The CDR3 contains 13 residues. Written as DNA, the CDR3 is TGCAGCGTTGAGGACCAGTCAAGCGCTGAAGCTTTCTTT. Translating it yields CSVEDQSSAEAFF.

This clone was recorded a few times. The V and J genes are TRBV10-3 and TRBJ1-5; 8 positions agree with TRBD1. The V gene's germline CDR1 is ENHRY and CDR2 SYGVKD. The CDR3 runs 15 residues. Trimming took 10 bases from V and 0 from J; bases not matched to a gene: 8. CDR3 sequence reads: CATLTGVYSNQPQHF. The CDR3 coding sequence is TGTGCCACCTTGACAGGGGTTTATAGCAATCAGCCCCAGCATTTT.

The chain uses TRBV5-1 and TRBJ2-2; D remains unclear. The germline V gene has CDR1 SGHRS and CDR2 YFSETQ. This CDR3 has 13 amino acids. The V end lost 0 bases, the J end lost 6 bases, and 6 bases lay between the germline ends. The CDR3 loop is CASSLDPAGELFF. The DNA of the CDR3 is TGCGCCAGCAGCTTGGACCCGGCCGGGGAGCTGTTTTTT.

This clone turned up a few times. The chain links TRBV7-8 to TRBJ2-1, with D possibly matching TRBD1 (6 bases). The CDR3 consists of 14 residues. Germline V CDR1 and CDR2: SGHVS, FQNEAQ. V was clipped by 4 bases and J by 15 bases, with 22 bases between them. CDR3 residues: CASSSQGGQALMFF. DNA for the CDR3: TGTGCCAGCAGCTCCCAAGGGGGTCAGGCCTTAATGTTCTTC.

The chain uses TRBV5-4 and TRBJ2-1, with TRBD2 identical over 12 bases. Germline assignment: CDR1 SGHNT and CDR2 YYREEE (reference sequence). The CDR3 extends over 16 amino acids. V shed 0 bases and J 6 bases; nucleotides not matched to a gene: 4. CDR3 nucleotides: TGTGCCAGCAGCTTGGAGACTAGCGGGAGAGGCAATGAGCAGTTCTTC. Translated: CASSLETSGRGNEQFF.

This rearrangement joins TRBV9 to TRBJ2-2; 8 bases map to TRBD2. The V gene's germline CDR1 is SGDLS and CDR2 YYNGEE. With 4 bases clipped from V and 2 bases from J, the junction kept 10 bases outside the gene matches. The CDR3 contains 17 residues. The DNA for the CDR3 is TGTGCCAGCAGCCCCGGGGGGGGGCTGGTTAACACCGGGGAGCTGTTTTTT. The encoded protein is CASSPGGGLVNTGELFF.

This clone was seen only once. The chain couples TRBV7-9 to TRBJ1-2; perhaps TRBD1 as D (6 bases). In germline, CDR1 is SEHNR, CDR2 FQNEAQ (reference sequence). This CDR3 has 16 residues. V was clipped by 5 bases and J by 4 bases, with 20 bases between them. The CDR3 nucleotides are TGTGCCAGCAGCGATAGTCGTCGGGAGGGGGGCTATGGCTACACCTTC. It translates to CASSDSRREGGYGYTF.

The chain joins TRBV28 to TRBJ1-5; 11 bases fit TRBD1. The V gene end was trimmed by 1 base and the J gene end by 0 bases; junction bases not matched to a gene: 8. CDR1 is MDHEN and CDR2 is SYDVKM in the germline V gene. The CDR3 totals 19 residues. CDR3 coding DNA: TGTGCCAGCAGTTTATCCCGAAGGGGACAGGGGGATAGCAATCAGCCCCAGCATTTT. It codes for CASSLSRRGQGDSNQPQHF.

The CDR3 spells CAISGSEEGYTF. CDR3 nucleotides: TGTGCCATCAGTGGGTCCGAGGAAGGCTACACCTTC. The chain carries TRBV10-3 and TRBJ1-2; D not resolved. Germline V gene sequence: CDR1 ENHRY, CDR2 SYGVKD. The CDR3 consists of 12 residues. Trimming stripped 4 bases from V and 8 bases from J, with 11 bases between.

The CDR3 coding sequence is TGCGCCTCGACCACTTCTAGCGGGGGGTCCTACGAGCAGTACTTC. It yields the protein CASTTSSGGSYEQYF. The J gene is TRBJ2-7, the V gene TRBV5-1; 11 bases align to TRBD2. The CDR3 runs to 15 residues. The germline V gene has CDR1 SGHRS and CDR2 YFSETQ. Trimming took 10 bases from V and 1 from J; bases not matched to a gene: 10. The full variable domain, rest sourced from reference TRBV5-1 and TRBJ2-7, is KAGVTQTPRYLIKTRGQQVTLSCSPISGHRSVSWYQQTPGQGLQFLFEYFSETQRNKGNFPGRFSGRQFSNSRSEMNVSTLELGDSALYLCASTTSSGGSYEQYFGPGTRLTVT.

CDR3 coding DNA: TGTGCCAGCGGCAGAGAACACTACAATGAGCAGTTCTTC. Translation gives CASGREHYNEQFF. The chain carries TRBV2 and TRBJ2-1; D call uncertain. Germline V gene sequence: CDR1 SNHLY, CDR2 FYNNEI. The CDR3 has 13 residues. The V and J ends lost 8 bases and 3 bases respectively, with 11 bases between them. The full variable domain, in which reference TRBV2 and TRBJ2-1 provide the parts outside the CDR3, is EPEVTQTPSHQVTQMGQEVILRCVPISNHLYFYWYRQILGQKVEFLVSFYNNEISEKSEIFDDQFSVERPDGSNFTLKIRSTKLEDSAMYFCASGREHYNEQFFGPGTRLTVL.

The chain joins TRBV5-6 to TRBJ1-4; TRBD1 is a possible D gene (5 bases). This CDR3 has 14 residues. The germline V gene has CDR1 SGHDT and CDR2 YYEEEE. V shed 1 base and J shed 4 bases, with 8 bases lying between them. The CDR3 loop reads CASSLRDGNEKLFF. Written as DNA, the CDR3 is TGTGCCAGCAGCTTGAGGGACGGTAATGAAAAACTGTTTTTT.

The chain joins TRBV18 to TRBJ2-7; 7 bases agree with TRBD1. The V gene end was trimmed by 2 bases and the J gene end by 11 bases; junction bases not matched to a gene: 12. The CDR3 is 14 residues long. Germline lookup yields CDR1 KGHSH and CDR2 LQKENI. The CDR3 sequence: CASSPSQGERTEYF. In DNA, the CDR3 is TGTGCCAGCTCACCAAGTCAGGGGGAACGGACGGAGTACTTC.

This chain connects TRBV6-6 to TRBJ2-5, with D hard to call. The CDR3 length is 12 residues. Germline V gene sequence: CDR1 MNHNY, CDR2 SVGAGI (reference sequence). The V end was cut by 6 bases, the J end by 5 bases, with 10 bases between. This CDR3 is CASSQVSETQYF. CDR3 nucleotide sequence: TGTGCCAGCAGCCAAGTGTCGGAGACCCAGTACTTC.